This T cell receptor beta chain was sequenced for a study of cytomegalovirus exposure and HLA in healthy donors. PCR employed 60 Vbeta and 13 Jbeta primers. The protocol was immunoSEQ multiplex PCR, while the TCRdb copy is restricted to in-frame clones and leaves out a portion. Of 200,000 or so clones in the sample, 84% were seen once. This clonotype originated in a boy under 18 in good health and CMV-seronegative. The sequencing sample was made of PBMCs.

The CDR3 sequence is CASSFIGGLSYNEQFF. Written as DNA, the CDR3 is TGTGCCAGTAGTTTTATCGGTGGACTCTCCTACAATGAGCAGTTCTTC. This chain uses TRBV19 with TRBJ2-1; tentatively, D is TRBD2 (5 bases). Trimming shortened V by 5 bases and J by 0 bases, and 14 bases separated the two germline ends. There are 16 residues in the CDR3. CDR1 is LNHDA and CDR2 is SQIVND in the germline V gene (reference sequence).